Presented here are 10 T cell receptor beta chains from one specimen sequenced in a study of blood T cell repertoires in COVID-19. Clones were sequenced by immunoSEQ multiplex PCR, and TCRdb holds only the in-frame ones, with some missing. The sample lists about 100,000 clones, about 88% occurring once. The specimen was peripheral blood. These TCRs come from a man older than 75 with acute or convalescent COVID-19.

V is TRBV28 and J is TRBJ1-5, with no clear D. V was trimmed by 5 bases and J by 3 bases, leaving 11 bases between them. CDR1 is MDHEN, CDR2 SYDVKM, per germline. CDR3 length equals 14 residues. CDR3 region: CASSPAGFNQPQHF. CDR3 DNA: TGTGCCAGCAGTCCTGCGGGGTTCAATCAGCCCCAGCATTTT.

In DNA form, the CDR3 reads TGTGCCAGCAGCTGGGGATGGGGCAGTTCCTACAATGAGCAGTTCTTC. Translating gives CASSWGWGSSYNEQFF. The J gene is TRBJ2-1, the V gene TRBV5-6; possibly TRBD1 for D (5 bases). Per germline, CDR1 SGHDT and CDR2 YYEEEE. This CDR3 comprises 16 residues. Trimming took off 3 bases at V and 1 base at J, with 14 bases between the two ends.

CDR3 amino acids: CASSLTAETYGYTF. The CDR3, as DNA: TGTGCCAGCAGTTTAACGGCGGAGACGTATGGCTACACCTTC. The rearrangement uses TRBV27 and TRBJ1-2; D unclear. This CDR3 has 14 residues. Trimming removed 2 bases at V and 5 bases at J, with 12 bases between. CDR1 and CDR2 (germline): MNHEY, SMNVEV (reference sequence).

This chain uses TRBV7-2 with TRBJ2-3; D is unresolved. V was cut by 0 bases and J by 4 bases, with 8 bases left in between. Looked up from germline, CDR1 is SGHTA and CDR2 is FQGNSA. The CDR3 spans 14 residues. The CDR3 sequence is CASSLAFRADTQYF. CDR3 bases: TGTGCCAGCAGCTTAGCTTTTCGGGCAGATACGCAGTATTTT. The complete variable domain, with remaining parts taken from reference TRBV7-2 and TRBJ2-3, reads GAGVSQSPSNKVTEKGKDVELRCDPISGHTALYWYRQSLGQGLEFLIYFQGNSAPDKSGLPSDRFSAERTGGSVSTLTIQRTQQEDSAVYLCASSLAFRADTQYFGPGTRLTVL.

This chain connects TRBV6-6 to TRBJ1-6, with 7 nucleotides matching TRBD1. This CDR3 is built from 15 residues. The V gene end was trimmed by 6 bases and the J gene end by 11 bases; junction bases not matched to a gene: 13. Germline-derived CDR1 and CDR2 are MNHNY and SVGAGI (reference sequence). The CDR3, as DNA: TGTGCCAGCAGCCCACCAGGGGGGTCAAGGGCACCCCTCCACTTT. It specifies CASSPPGGSRAPLHF.

The J gene is TRBJ2-1, the V gene TRBV28, with D uncertain. Trimming removed 7 bases from V and 5 bases from J, with 21 bases in between. The CDR3 is 16 residues long. CDR1 and CDR2 (germline): MDHEN, SYDVKM. The CDR3 protein is CASKKADKRPNNEQFF. The CDR3 DNA sequence: TGTGCCAGCAAAAAGGCCGACAAGAGACCGAACAATGAGCAGTTCTTC. The complete variable domain, with remaining parts taken from reference TRBV28 and TRBJ2-1, reads DVKVTQSSRYLVKRTGEKVFLECVQDMDHENMFWYRQDPGLGLRLIYFSYDVKMKEKGDIPEGYSVSREKKERFSLILESASTNQTSMYLCASKKADKRPNNEQFFGPGTRLTVL.

This clone was picked up a small number of times. V gene TRBV6-2 or TRBV6-3 combines with J gene TRBJ1-5; TRBD1 matches at 9 bases. Trimming at V came to 2 bases and at J to 5 bases, leaving 4 bases not matched to a gene. CDR1 is MNHEY, CDR2 SVGEGT, per germline. This CDR3 has 15 residues. Here the CDR3 reads CASSYGTGTYQPQHF. The CDR3, as DNA: TGTGCCAGCAGTTACGGGACAGGGACTTATCAGCCCCAGCATTTT.

The chain is built from TRBV2 and TRBJ1-4, with D maybe TRBD1 (6 bases). Trimming removed 3 bases at V and 8 bases at J, with 10 bases between. Per germline, CDR1 SNHLY and CDR2 FYNNEI. The CDR3 extends over 13 amino acids. The CDR3 sequence is CASSELGAEKLFF. In DNA, the CDR3 is TGTGCCAGCAGTGAGCTGGGGGCGGAAAAACTGTTTTTT.

CDR3 sequence reads: CASSTHRQGRNEKLFF. The DNA for the CDR3 is TGTGCCAGCAGTACACATCGACAGGGGAGAAATGAAAAACTGTTTTTT. This chain connects TRBV28 to TRBJ1-4, with 8 nucleotides matching TRBD1. J gave up 5 bases and V 5 bases, and 10 bases lay outside the gene matches. There are 16 residues in the CDR3. CDR1 is MDHEN, CDR2 SYDVKM, per germline. The full variable domain, completed using reference TRBV28 and TRBJ1-4, is DVKVTQSSRYLVKRTGEKVFLECVQDMDHENMFWYRQDPGLGLRLIYFSYDVKMKEKGDIPEGYSVSREKKERFSLILESASTNQTSMYLCASSTHRQGRNEKLFFGSGTQLSVL.

The rearrangement joins TRBV28 to TRBJ2-7; possible D gene TRBD2, 7 bases. Per the germline V gene, CDR1 is MDHEN and CDR2 is SYDVKM. The CDR3 runs to 15 residues. The V gene lost 3 bases and the J gene lost 4 bases, with 16 bases spanning the gap. In DNA form, the CDR3 reads TGTGCCAGCAGTTTGAGTGCGGGGGCGTCTTACGAGCAGTACTTC. Its protein product is CASSLSAGASYEQYF.